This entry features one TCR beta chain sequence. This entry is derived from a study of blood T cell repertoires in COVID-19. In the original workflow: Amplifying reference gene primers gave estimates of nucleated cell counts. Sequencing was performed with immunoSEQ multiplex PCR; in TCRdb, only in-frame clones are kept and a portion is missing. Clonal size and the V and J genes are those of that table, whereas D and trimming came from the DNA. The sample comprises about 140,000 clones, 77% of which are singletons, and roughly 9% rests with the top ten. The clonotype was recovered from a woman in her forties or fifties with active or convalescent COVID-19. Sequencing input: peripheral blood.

As DNA, the CDR3 is TGTGCCAGCAGCTTTGGACTCTACAATGAGCAGTTCTTC. It yields the protein CASSFGLYNEQFF. The rearrangement links TRBV11-3 to TRBJ2-1; weak D call: TRBD2 (5 bases). The length of the CDR3 is 13 residues. The ends were cut back, 3 bases at V and 3 bases at J, with 6 bases in the middle. CDR1 and CDR2 (germline): SGHNT, YENEEA. Full variable domain (rest looked up from reference TRBV11-3 and TRBJ2-1): EAGVVQSPRYKIIEKKQPVAFWCNPISGHNTLYWYLQNLGQGPELLIRYENEEAVDDSQLPKDRFSAERLKGVDSTLKIQPAELGDSAVYLCASSFGLYNEQFFGPGTRLTVL.